One and the same sample provided the 8 T cell receptor beta chains below, sequenced in a study of cytomegalovirus exposure and HLA in healthy donors. The PCR ran on 60 Vbeta and 13 Jbeta primers. Only in-frame clones appear in the TCRdb table, and some are missing; sequencing was by immunoSEQ multiplex PCR. The sample records about 130,000 clones, around 74% being singletons. Sequenced sample: PBMCs. These receptors came from a man between 40 and 49 years old in good health and CMV-seropositive.

This clone appeared a single time. CDR3 in DNA: TGTGCCAGCAGTGCCATTGGGCAGGGGGCAATAGATACGCAGTATTTT. It yields the protein CASSAIGQGAIDTQYF. The chain combines TRBV2 with TRBJ2-3, with 8 bases matching TRBD1. This CDR3 is built from 16 residues. V lost 4 bases, J lost 5 bases, and 11 bases stayed unmatched. Germline CDR1 SNHLY, CDR2 FYNNEI.

The chain uses TRBV30 and TRBJ1-1; 9 nucleotides agree with TRBD1. V shed 5 bases, J shed 9 bases, and the junction held 10 bases outside the gene matches. This CDR3 contains 13 residues. Looked up from germline, CDR1 is GTSNPN and CDR2 is SVGIG (reference sequence). The CDR3 DNA is TGTGCCTGGTCGGGACAGGGTAGTAGCAAAGCTTTCTTT. Encoded protein: CAWSGQGSSKAFF.

This chain links TRBV27 with TRBJ1-5, with D unclear. Germline V gene sequence: CDR1 MNHEY, CDR2 SMNVEV (reference sequence). V was shortened by 5 bases and J by 0 bases, with 11 bases between the two germline ends. The CDR3 runs to 15 residues. The CDR3 sequence is CASSPTGYSNQPQHF. As DNA, the CDR3 is TGTGCCAGCAGTCCCACCGGGTATAGCAATCAGCCCCAGCATTTT.

The chain couples TRBV7-9 to TRBJ1-6; 10 bases are a match to TRBD1. The germline V gene has CDR1 SEHNR and CDR2 FQNEAQ (reference sequence). Trimming at V came to 5 bases and at J to 9 bases, leaving 7 bases not matched to a gene. The CDR3 is made up of 15 amino acids. The CDR3 DNA is TGTGCCAGCAGCCAGGACAGGGGGGTTGGTTCACCCCTCCACTTT. It specifies CASSQDRGVGSPLHF.

This clone occurred a few times. The V gene is TRBV15, the J gene TRBJ2-6; a weak D match, TRBD2 (6 bases). The germline CDR1 and CDR2 sequences are LNHNV and YYDKDF (reference sequence). The CDR3 is 17 amino acids. With 1 base removed from V and 2 bases from J, the gap between germline ends came to 12 bases. CDR3 sequence (DNA): TGTGCCACCAGCAGAGTCTCGGGGGTTCCTGGGGCCAACGTCCTGACTTTC. It codes for CATSRVSGVPGANVLTF.

Only one count was recorded for this clone. This chain joins TRBV18 and TRBJ2-5; TRBD2 might be the D (6 bases). CDR3 length: 13 residues. In germline, CDR1 is KGHSH, CDR2 LQKENI. V lost 4 bases to trimming and J lost 5 bases, with 11 bases between them. The CDR3 here is CASSRGSGETQYF. The CDR3 region has the DNA TGTGCCAGCTCACGGGGGAGCGGGGAGACCCAGTACTTC.

The chain recombines TRBV6-5 with TRBJ2-5; 9 positions match TRBD2. The V gene end was trimmed by 6 bases and the J gene end by 2 bases; junction bases not matched to a gene: 7. Looked up from germline, CDR1 is MNHEY and CDR2 is SVGAGI. This CDR3 has 15 amino acids. CDR3 amino acids: CASSRWTSAQETQYF. The CDR3 region has the DNA TGTGCCAGCAGCCGTTGGACTAGCGCACAAGAGACCCAGTACTTC.

CDR3 coding DNA: TGTGCCAGCAGTTCCCAGGGACAGGGGGCCCATGAGCAGTTCTTC. Amino acids: CASSSQGQGAHEQFF. The genes are TRBV6-5 and TRBJ2-1; 12 bases are shared with TRBD1. Trimming at V came to 4 bases and at J to 8 bases, leaving 6 bases not matched to a gene. Germline loops: CDR1 MNHEY, CDR2 SVGAGI. The CDR3 consists of 15 residues.